This entry lists 30 T cell receptor beta chains sequenced from one sample in a study of OX40 agonist ivuxolimab in advanced cancers. The table came from immunoSEQ multiplex PCR; TCRdb's copy has only in-frame clones and leaves some out. This table has approximately 76,000 clones, around nine tenths appearing once. This specimen consisted of CD4+ or CD8+ T cells sorted from blood, obtained in a trial of the OX40 agonist ivuxolimab. Receptors originate from an adult with an advanced solid tumor such as melanoma, head and neck, liver or kidney cancer.

On this clone: The sample carries other DNA sequences with the same CDR3. The chain employs TRBV6-5 and TRBJ1-1; 7 bases match TRBD1. Per the germline V gene, CDR1 is MNHEY and CDR2 is SVGAGI. The CDR3 consists of 15 residues. V trimming: 0 bases; J trimming: 3 bases; junction bases outside the gene matches: 4. The CDR3 loop is CASSYSRTGDTEAFF. CDR3 nucleotide sequence: TGTGCCAGCAGTTACTCGAGAACAGGGGACACTGAAGCTTTCTTT.

This sequence joins TRBV5-6 and TRBJ2-7; no definite D call. The germline gives CDR1 SGHDT, CDR2 YYEEEE. V was trimmed by 2 bases and J by 4 bases, leaving 16 bases between them. This CDR3 region has 15 residues. In nucleotides, the CDR3 is TGTGCCAGCAGCTTTGGTGTTGTGGAAGGATACGAGCAGTACTTC. Amino acid sequence: CASSFGVVEGYEQYF.

The chain joins TRBV2 to TRBJ1-6, with a tentative D call TRBD1 (5 bases). Germline V gene sequence: CDR1 SNHLY, CDR2 FYNNEI. V dropped 7 bases and J dropped 7 bases, with 14 bases sitting between them. CDR3 length: 14 amino acids. The CDR3 protein is CASTGPQENSPLHF. CDR3 nucleotide sequence: TGTGCCAGCACCGGACCACAGGAAAATTCACCCCTCCACTTT.

The chain uses TRBV2 and TRBJ1-2, with D perhaps TRBD1 (6 bases). With 9 bases removed from V and 6 bases from J, the gap between germline ends came to 17 bases. The germline gives CDR1 SNHLY, CDR2 FYNNEI. The CDR3 consists of 13 residues. The chain's CDR3 is CASSGQLRDGYTF. The CDR3 bases are TGTGCCAGTTCGGGACAACTCAGGGATGGCTACACCTTC. The whole variable domain, remainder taken from reference TRBV2 and TRBJ1-2, is EPEVTQTPSHQVTQMGQEVILRCVPISNHLYFYWYRQILGQKVEFLVSFYNNEISEKSEIFDDQFSVERPDGSNFTLKIRSTKLEDSAMYFCASSGQLRDGYTFGSGTRLTVV.

The V and J genes are TRBV7-2 and TRBJ2-5; D is perhaps TRBD2 (5 bases). Germline-derived CDR1 and CDR2 are SGHTA and FQGNSA. The CDR3 totals 15 residues. The germline V and J ends were trimmed by 2 bases and 5 bases, with 15 bases remaining between them. CDR3 bases: TGTGCCAGCAGCTTAATAGGTCCCCCGGGGGAGACCCAGTACTTC. Its translation: CASSLIGPPGETQYF.

This rearrangement joins TRBV19 to TRBJ1-5; D is perhaps TRBD1 (6 bases). This CDR3 comprises 13 residues. Germline values: CDR1 LNHDA, CDR2 SQIVND (reference sequence). Trimming took off 8 bases at V and 3 bases at J, with 11 bases between the two ends. CDR3 in DNA: TGTGCCAGTTCCAGGACAGCCAATCAGCCCCAGCATTTT. Translation gives CASSRTANQPQHF.

In DNA, the CDR3 is TGTGCCAGCAGTGACTCTTCGACAGTTTATGGCTACACCTTC. Residues: CASSDSSTVYGYTF. The chain combines TRBV25-1 with TRBJ1-2; perhaps TRBD1 as D (5 bases). CDR1 and CDR2 (germline): MGHDK, SYGVNS. V was cut by 3 bases and J by 5 bases, with 13 bases left in between. This CDR3 is 14 amino acids long.

This chain links TRBV9 with TRBJ2-7, with 8 nucleotides matching TRBD2. J gave up 4 bases and V 4 bases, and 10 bases lay outside the gene matches. Germline V gene sequence: CDR1 SGDLS, CDR2 YYNGEE. This CDR3 is built from 15 residues. The CDR3 spells CASSPTAGAIYEQYF. Written as DNA, the CDR3 is TGTGCCAGCAGCCCTACAGCGGGAGCTATATACGAGCAGTACTTC.

This clone was seen only once. The V gene is TRBV29-1, the J gene TRBJ1-1, with D possibly being TRBD1 (6 bases). V lost 5 bases and J lost 1, with 17 bases in between. The germline V gene has CDR1 SQVTM and CDR2 ANQGSEA. CDR3 length: 15 residues. The CDR3 loop is CSVQNSGTRNTEAFF. Here the CDR3 DNA reads TGCAGCGTTCAAAATTCCGGGACAAGGAACACTGAAGCTTTCTTT.

CDR3 protein: CASVDSQVSTDTQYF. The CDR3 nucleotides read TGTGCCAGCGTTGACAGCCAAGTGAGCACAGATACGCAGTATTTT. This rearrangement joins TRBV7-8 to TRBJ2-3, with D maybe TRBD1 (5 bases). The CDR3 loop spans 15 amino acids. CDR1 and CDR2 (germline): SGHVS, FQNEAQ. V lost 8 bases and J lost 0, with 15 bases in between.

V and J are TRBV5-1 and TRBJ1-2, with a weak D call TRBD1 (5 bases). Trimming took 6 bases from V and 0 from J, leaving 15 bases between them. The germline gives CDR1 SGHRS, CDR2 YFSETQ. CDR3 length: 15 amino acids. The CDR3 nucleotides read TGCGCCAGCAATTTGGGGCAACCAGCTAACTATGGCTACACCTTC. This gives the protein CASNLGQPANYGYTF.

The chain employs TRBV5-1 and TRBJ1-1; 8 nucleotides match TRBD1. In germline, CDR1 is SGHRS, CDR2 YFSETQ. The V segment lost 1 base and the J segment 4 bases; nucleotides outside the gene matches: 6. The CDR3 spans 15 residues. DNA for the CDR3: TGCGCCAGCAGCTTGAGTCAGGGGGCAATCACTGAAGCTTTCTTT. Translation gives CASSLSQGAITEAFF.

V gene TRBV4-1 combines with J gene TRBJ2-3, with D perhaps TRBD2 (5 bases). CDR1 is MGHRA, CDR2 YSYEKL, per germline. The V and J ends lost 6 bases and 1 base respectively, with 17 bases between them. The CDR3 sequence is 16 residues long. DNA of the CDR3: TGCGCCAGCAGACCCAGACTATTTATGGGCACAGATACGCAGTATTTT. This gives the protein CASRPRLFMGTDTQYF.

The CDR3 sequence: CASRVSTNTGELFF. Written as DNA, the CDR3 is TGCGCCAGCAGAGTGAGCACCAACACCGGGGAGCTGTTTTTT. The chain has TRBV10-2 and TRBJ2-2, with D unresolved. Trimming removed 6 bases from V and 2 bases from J, with 10 bases in between. Germline V gene lookup returns CDR1 WSHSY and CDR2 SAAADI. The CDR3 covers 14 residues.

Here the CDR3 reads CAIRDRGDSPLHF. The CDR3 DNA reads TGTGCCATCAGGGACAGGGGCGATTCACCCCTCCACTTT. V and J are TRBV10-3 and TRBJ1-6, with 9 nucleotides matching TRBD1. There are 13 residues in the CDR3. V gave up 6 bases and J gave up 8 bases; unmatched junction bases: 2. The germline V gene encodes CDR1 ENHRY and CDR2 SYGVKD.

The rearrangement links TRBV5-6 to TRBJ2-6; D gene uncertain. There are 16 residues in the CDR3. V lost 1 base and J lost 0, with 8 bases in between. Per germline, CDR1 SGHDT and CDR2 YYEEEE. The CDR3: CASSLKWFSGANVLTF. The CDR3, as DNA: TGTGCCAGCAGCTTGAAGTGGTTCTCTGGGGCCAACGTCCTGACTTTC.

The chain couples TRBV19 to TRBJ1-1, with 8 bases that match TRBD1. The V and J ends lost 9 bases and 3 bases, in that order; junction bases with no gene match: 12. The CDR3 has 15 amino acids. CDR1 is LNHDA, CDR2 SQIVND, per germline (reference sequence). The CDR3 sequence is CARSSTGGKYTEAFF. The DNA for the CDR3 is TGTGCCAGAAGTTCAACAGGGGGAAAGTACACTGAAGCTTTCTTT.

CDR3 nucleotide sequence: TGTGCCAGCAGCCCGCCGGGACAGCAAAACACTGAAGCTTTCTTT. It translates to CASSPPGQQNTEAFF. This sequence joins TRBV14 and TRBJ1-1, with 7 positions matching TRBD1. The germline CDR1 and CDR2 sequences are SGHDN and FVKESK. This CDR3 region has 15 residues. J gave up 2 bases and V 4 bases, and 7 bases lay outside the gene matches.

J is TRBJ2-5 and V is TRBV1; TRBD2, the D gene given by the table, was not confirmed from the DNA. TRBV1 is assigned pseudogene status. This CDR3 comprises 19 residues. Written as DNA, the CDR3 is TGCACCAGCAGCCACGGGCCGGGGACTAGCGGGAGGCGGAAAGAGACCCAGTACTTC. This sequence encodes CTSSHGPGTSGRRKETQYF.

The chain combines TRBV2 with TRBJ2-7; 10 bases line up with TRBD2. Germline lookup yields CDR1 SNHLY and CDR2 FYNNEI. This CDR3 is 14 amino acids long. The V and J ends lost 6 bases and 6 bases, in that order; junction bases with no gene match: 8. CDR3 region: CASRIAGGSGEQYF. The CDR3, as DNA: TGTGCCAGCAGGATAGCGGGGGGCTCGGGCGAGCAGTACTTC.

J is TRBJ2-3 and V is TRBV5-4; 7 bases match TRBD2. The CDR3 sequence is 16 residues long. V shed 0 bases and J 1 base; nucleotides not matched to a gene: 5. Germline V gene lookup returns CDR1 SGHNT and CDR2 YYREEE (reference sequence). The CDR3 DNA sequence: TGTGCCAGCAGCTTGGATGCGGGGGAGGGCACAGATACGCAGTATTTT. Its protein is CASSLDAGEGTDTQYF.

The genes are TRBV6-6 and TRBJ2-2; D is ambiguous. V lost 2 bases to trimming and J lost 0 bases, with 4 bases between them. Per the germline V gene, CDR1 is MNHNY and CDR2 is SVGAGI (reference sequence). CDR3 length equals 14 residues. CDR3 bases: TGTGCCAGCAGTTACACAGCGAACACCGGGGAGCTGTTTTTT. It yields the protein CASSYTANTGELFF.

The V and J genes are TRBV15 and TRBJ2-3; D uncertain. The CDR3 consists of 12 residues. With 4 bases removed from V and 9 bases from J, the gap between germline ends came to 11 bases. Germline V CDR1 and CDR2: LNHNV, YYDKDF (reference sequence). CDR3 nucleotide sequence: TGTGCCACCAGCACCATTAGCTACACGCAGTATTTT. Encoded protein: CATSTISYTQYF.

This clone was observed a few times. The chain employs TRBV11-2 and TRBJ2-2; D uncertain. The V end lost 4 bases, the J end lost 0 bases, and 15 bases lay between the germline ends. Germline assignment: CDR1 SGHAT and CDR2 FQNNGV. The CDR3 runs 17 residues. The CDR3 nucleotides are TGTGCCAGCAGCTCCTCACTTGTCCAGACGAACACCGGGGAGCTGTTTTTT. This gives the protein CASSSSLVQTNTGELFF.

The gene calls are TRBV5-3 and TRBJ2-7; the D is unclear. TRBV5-3 is reported as an ORF; its role is uncertain. This CDR3 is 14 amino acids long. V shed 5 bases and J shed 4 bases, with 16 bases lying between them. The CDR3 DNA is TGTGCCAGAAGTTCCCCTCGTCCCCCTTACGAGCAGTACTTC. Protein product: CARSSPRPPYEQYF.

The CDR3 DNA follows: TGTGCCAGCTCACCACCAGGGACTAGACGGATCCAAGAGACCCAGTACTTC. Amino acids: CASSPPGTRRIQETQYF. The chain uses TRBV18 and TRBJ2-5; TRBD2 matches at 8 bases. Trimming cost V 0 bases and J 1 base; bases outside gene matches: 7. This CDR3 contains 17 residues. CDR1 and CDR2 from the germline V gene are KGHSH and LQKENI.

This clone was seen only a few times. The V and J genes are TRBV28 and TRBJ1-5; TRBD1 agrees at 7 bases. CDR1 is MDHEN and CDR2 is SYDVKM in the germline V gene. The J segment lost 2 bases and the V segment lost 2 bases, leaving 6 bases of the junction unmatched. The CDR3 is made up of 16 amino acids. DNA of the CDR3: TGTGCCAGCAGTTTACAGGGGGGAGGAGGCAATCAGCCCCAGCATTTT. Residues: CASSLQGGGGNQPQHF.

The rearrangement links TRBV5-6 to TRBJ1-2; a possible D gene is TRBD1 (6 bases). V gave up 4 bases and J gave up 0 bases, with 16 bases separating them. CDR1 is SGHDT, CDR2 YYEEEE, per germline. CDR3 length: 16 amino acids. The CDR3 reads CASSIGQPLANYGYTF. CDR3 bases: TGTGCCAGCAGCATTGGACAGCCGTTAGCTAACTATGGCTACACCTTC.

A single count supports this clone. The same CDR3 can be traced to other DNA sequences in this sample. V usage is TRBV20-1 and J usage is TRBJ2-7; D call uncertain. Germline assignment: CDR1 DFQATT and CDR2 SNEGSKA (reference sequence). This CDR3 is 10 amino acids long. V shed 3 bases and J shed 6 bases, with 6 bases lying between them. The CDR3 loop is CSASRGEQYF. In DNA form, the CDR3 reads TGCAGTGCTAGTAGAGGCGAGCAGTACTTC.

This clone appeared a single time. The chain is built from TRBV7-6 and TRBJ2-2; D gene uncertain. The length of the CDR3 is 15 residues. CDR1 is SGHVS, CDR2 FNYEAQ, per germline. The V end was cut by 1 base, the J end by 5 bases, with 11 bases between. CDR3 amino acids: CASSLGRPGTGELFF. CDR3 nucleotides: TGTGCCAGCAGCTTAGGCCGGCCCGGAACCGGGGAGCTGTTTTTT.